A selection of T cell receptor beta chains follows, all from one sample in a study of response to subunit inactivated influenza vaccine. Each CDR3 protein gets one entry after TCRdb re-called the RT-PCR reads with MiXCR. The data show 610,000 or so distinct CDR3 sequences, approximately 15% seen once. The source material was PBMCs from blood, sampled roughly 12 days after vaccination. These receptor sequences come from a man between 50 and 59 years old who received an inactivated influenza vaccine. The CDR3 runs from the conserved cysteine through the conserved F or W. The D gene is left open where the match is weak. The size entry is marked missing in some rows and otherwise reads once, few, many or a size class.

j_call d_call clone_size v_call cdr3_nt cdr3_aa
TRBJ2-7 - - TRBV7-6 TGTGCCAGCAGCTTAGCGGCAGGGAGAGACGAGCAGTACTTC CASSLAAGRDEQYF
TRBJ1-6 - few TRBV5-1 TGCGCCAGCAGCTTCAGGAGCGAAAACTCACCCCTCCACTTT CASSFRSENSPLHF
TRBJ1-1 - few TRBV20-1 TGCAGTGCTAGTAACCCCACCCTTCAGGGGCCGTCCTCTGAAGCTTTCTTT CSASNPTLQGPSSEAFF
TRBJ1-1 TRBD1 - TRBV4-1 TGCGCCAGCAGCCAACCATCATTACAGGGGACTGAAGCTTTCTTT CASSQPSLQGTEAFF
TRBJ1-2 - few TRBV10-3 TGTGCCATTGCCTCGGACTATGGCTACACCTTC CAIASDYGYTF
TRBJ2-1 - - TRBV11-2 TGTGCCAGCAGCTGGGGGCAGGGGCCAAACAATGAGCAGTTCTTC CASSWGQGPNNEQFF
TRBJ1-5 - - TRBV20-1 TGCAGTGCTAGTGACAGCAGCAATCAGCCCCAGCATTTT CSASDSSNQPQHF
TRBJ1-5 - few TRBV20-1 TGCAGTGCCACCTATAGCAATCAGCCCCAGCATTTT CSATYSNQPQHF
TRBJ2-3 - - TRBV19 TGTGCCAGTAGTAGTAGGGGGACGATCACAGATACGCAGTATTTT CASSSRGTITDTQYF
TRBJ2-1 TRBD2 - TRBV3-1 TGTGCCAGCAGATTTAGCGGGAAGGGTTACAATGAGCAGTTCTTC CASRFSGKGYNEQFF